Sequencing of this T cell receptor (beta chain) was carried out in a study of untreated major depressive disorder. Study-level points and caveats: The small study sample limits how generally findings apply. TRBV05-01 (Vbeta 5.1) usage was higher in CD4+ T cells of depressed patients than controls. In every subject, the five largest TRBV05-01 clones were private.

Trimming took 3 bases from V and 4 from J; bases not matched to a gene: 4. Germline-derived CDR1 and CDR2 are SGHTA and FQGNSA. The length of the CDR3 is 14 residues. Of note for this clone: Its antigen is currently unknown.

All participants were of European descent. Participants with major medical conditions, Axis I/II comorbidities, regular medication or illicit drug use were excluded. Repertoires were generated with immunoSEQ multiplex PCR, while TCRdb's copy carries only in-frame clones and drops some. The sample has approximately 25,000 clones, about nine tenths seen once; the top ten hold 0.7% to 0.85%. The sequencing input was CD4+ T cells from PBMCs. This TCR derives from a woman aged 30 to 39 with major depressive disorder. The chain joins TRBV7-2 to TRBJ1-1, with TRBD1 identical over 8 bases. DNA of the CDR3: TGTGCCAGCAGCTTCCCAACAGGGGGCACTGAAGCTTTCTTT. It encodes CASSFPTGGTEAFF.